These 16 T cell receptor beta chains were all obtained from the same sample, sequenced in a study of cytomegalovirus exposure and HLA in healthy donors. The study ran its PCR with 60 Vbeta and 13 Jbeta primers. Sequencing used immunoSEQ multiplex PCR; TCRdb keeps in-frame clones, though not all of them. The table lists around 94,000 clones, 50% to 75% of them singletons. Sequencing was carried out using PBMCs. The receptors were gathered from a man aged 30 to 45 in good health and CMV-seronegative.

The rearrangement links TRBV19 to TRBJ2-7; 9 positions agree with TRBD2. V was clipped by 3 bases and J by 3 bases; unmatched bases: 6. Germline assignment: CDR1 LNHDA and CDR2 SQIVND (reference sequence). There are 15 residues in the CDR3. In DNA form, the CDR3 reads TGTGCCAGTAGTATTCTAGCGGGAAACGTCTACGAGCAGTACTTC. It codes for CASSILAGNVYEQYF.

This clone was counted between two and nine times. The CDR3 sequence: CASSVSPSPQTGELFF. For the CDR3, the DNA is TGTGCCAGCAGCGTAAGCCCTAGCCCTCAAACCGGGGAGCTGTTTTTT. The rearrangement joins TRBV9 to TRBJ2-2; maybe TRBD2 (5 bases). Trimming pared 1 base from V and 5 bases from J, leaving 15 bases between. Germline V gene lookup returns CDR1 SGDLS and CDR2 YYNGEE. The CDR3 covers 16 residues. The variable domain in full, completed from reference TRBV9 and TRBJ2-2, reads DSGVTQTPKHLITATGQRVTLRCSPRSGDLSVYWYQQSLDQGLQFLIQYYNGEERAKGNILERFSAQQFPDLHSELNLSSLELGDSALYFCASSVSPSPQTGELFFGEGSRLTVL.

This rearrangement joins TRBV7-3 to TRBJ1-2, with a weak D call TRBD1 (5 bases). V lost 1 base and J lost 8, with 11 bases in between. The CDR3 covers 13 residues. CDR1 SGHTA and CDR2 FQGTGA come from the germline V gene. The CDR3 spells CASSLNDRGGYTF. DNA of the CDR3: TGTGCCAGCAGCTTAAATGATAGGGGCGGCTACACCTTC. The full variable domain, completed using reference TRBV7-3 and TRBJ1-2, is GAGVSQTPSNKVTEKGKYVELRCDPISGHTALYWYRQSLGQGPEFLIYFQGTGAADDSGLPNDRFFAVRPEGSVSTLKIQRTERGDSAVYLCASSLNDRGGYTFGSGTRLTVV.

J is TRBJ2-5 and V is TRBV7-3; TRBD1 aligns across 10 bases. CDR1 and CDR2 from the germline V gene are SGHTA and FQGTGA. The CDR3 is made up of 15 amino acids. J gave up 5 bases and V 3 bases, and 6 bases lay outside the gene matches. The CDR3 loop reads CASSLRQGARETQYF. CDR3 DNA sequence: TGTGCCAGCAGCTTGAGACAGGGGGCACGGGAGACCCAGTACTTC. Full variable domain (missing parts from reference TRBV7-3 and TRBJ2-5): GAGVSQTPSNKVTEKGKYVELRCDPISGHTALYWYRQSLGQGPEFLIYFQGTGAADDSGLPNDRFFAVRPEGSVSTLKIQRTERGDSAVYLCASSLRQGARETQYFGPGTRLLVL.

The chain carries TRBV5-8 and TRBJ2-7; 10 bases match TRBD1. This CDR3 is built from 14 residues. The V gene's germline CDR1 is SGHTS and CDR2 YDEGEE. J was trimmed by 5 bases and V by 2 bases; bases with no gene match: 4. The CDR3 loop is CASSLPGQGNEQYF. CDR3 in DNA: TGTGCCAGCAGCTTACCGGGACAGGGGAACGAGCAGTACTTC.

V is TRBV29-1 and J is TRBJ2-6; 9 bases are a match to TRBD1. The CDR3 consists of 15 residues. Germline assignment: CDR1 SQVTM and CDR2 ANQGSEA. Trimming took 4 bases from V and 0 from J; bases not matched to a gene: 1. In nucleotides, the CDR3 is TGCAGCGTTGGGACAGGGGACTCTGGGGCCAACGTCCTGACTTTC. It translates to CSVGTGDSGANVLTF.

J is TRBJ2-1 and V is TRBV30, with 9 bases aligning to TRBD2. The CDR3 covers 14 residues. The V gene end was trimmed by 3 bases and the J gene end by 0 bases; junction bases not matched to a gene: 0. In germline, CDR1 is GTSNPN, CDR2 SVGIG (reference sequence). The CDR3 nucleotides read TGTGCCTGGAGGCGGGGGGGCTCCTACAATGAGCAGTTCTTC. This encodes CAWRRGGSYNEQFF. Together with reference TRBV30 and TRBJ2-1, the CDR3 gives the full variable domain: SQTIHQWPATLVQPVGSPLSLECTVEGTSNPNLYWYRQAAGRGLQLLFYSVGIGQISSEVPQNLSASRPQDRQFILSSKKLLLSDSGFYLCAWRRGGSYNEQFFGPGTRLTVL.

The chain is built from TRBV7-9 and TRBJ2-7, with 7 bases fitting TRBD1. This CDR3 contains 11 residues. J lost 3 bases, V lost 11 bases, and 4 bases had no gene match. CDR1 SEHNR and CDR2 FQNEAQ come from the germline V gene (reference sequence). CDR3 sequence: CAVDRDYEQYF. CDR3 DNA: TGTGCCGTCGACAGGGACTACGAGCAGTACTTC. Filled out from reference TRBV7-9 and TRBJ2-7, the complete variable domain reads DTGVSQNPRHKITKRGQNVTFRCDPISEHNRLYWYRQTLGQGPEFLTYFQNEAQLEKSRLLSDRFSAERPKGSFSTLEIQRTEQGDSAMYLCAVDRDYEQYFGPGTRLTVT.

The chain has TRBV9 and TRBJ1-6; D may be TRBD1 (5 bases). Per the germline V gene, CDR1 is SGDLS and CDR2 is YYNGEE. V was shortened by 3 bases and J by 11 bases, with 12 bases between the two germline ends. CDR3 length equals 13 residues. CDR3 in amino acids: CASSAGGAPPLHF. DNA of the CDR3: TGTGCCAGCAGCGCCGGGGGAGCACCACCCCTCCACTTT.

V usage is TRBV4-3 and J usage is TRBJ2-5; TRBD2 aligns across 10 bases. The CDR3 consists of 16 residues. Germline V gene lookup returns CDR1 LGHNA and CDR2 YSLEER. V lost 1 base to trimming and J lost 5 bases; unmatched junction nucleotides: 7. CDR3 DNA: TGCGCCAGCAGCCAAGGAAGCGGGGGGGCGTCGGAGACCCAGTACTTC. Its translation: CASSQGSGGASETQYF.

The chain employs TRBV19 and TRBJ2-7; maybe TRBD1 (6 bases). The V end lost 6 bases, the J end lost 2 bases, and 17 bases lay between the germline ends. The CDR3 consists of 15 residues. Germline CDR1 is LNHDA and CDR2 is SQIVND (reference sequence). The CDR3 here is CASSHGGRGTYEQYF. The CDR3 nucleotides are TGTGCCAGTAGCCACGGTGGCAGGGGTACCTACGAGCAGTACTTC. Together with reference TRBV19 and TRBJ2-7, the CDR3 gives the full variable domain: DGGITQSPKYLFRKEGQNVTLSCEQNLNHDAMYWYRQDPGQGLRLIYYSQIVNDFQKGDIAEGYSVSREKKESFPLTVTSAQKNPTAFYLCASSHGGRGTYEQYFGPGTRLTVT.

This clone was picked up one time. The genes are TRBV7-3 and TRBJ2-3, with 7 nucleotides matching TRBD1. Trimming removed 10 bases from V and 0 bases from J; junction bases left unmatched: 7. Germline values: CDR1 SGHTA, CDR2 FQGTGA. The CDR3 sequence is 14 residues long. The CDR3 is CATRETGSTDTQYF. CDR3 DNA sequence: TGTGCCACCAGAGAGACAGGGAGCACAGATACGCAGTATTTT. Full variable domain (missing parts from reference TRBV7-3 and TRBJ2-3): GAGVSQTPSNKVTEKGKYVELRCDPISGHTALYWYRQSLGQGPEFLIYFQGTGAADDSGLPNDRFFAVRPEGSVSTLKIQRTERGDSAVYLCATRETGSTDTQYFGPGTRLTVL.

V and J are TRBV15 and TRBJ1-5; 12 nucleotides agree with TRBD1. Germline trimming cut 4 bases from V and 6 bases from J; bases unmatched to any gene: 4. Looked up from germline, CDR1 is LNHNV and CDR2 is YYDKDF (reference sequence). The CDR3 covers 15 residues. The CDR3 DNA follows: TGTGCCACCAGCAAGGGACAGGGGGCGGGTCAGCCCCAGCATTTT. Translating it yields CATSKGQGAGQPQHF.

This chain links TRBV7-6 with TRBJ2-1; TRBD2 might be the D (5 bases). CDR3 length: 15 amino acids. The ends were cut back, 2 bases at V and 4 bases at J, with 12 bases in the middle. CDR1 and CDR2 from the germline V gene are SGHVS and FNYEAQ. The DNA of the CDR3 is TGTGCCAGCAGCTTAACCACTAGTTTATACAATGAGCAGTTCTTC. Translated: CASSLTTSLYNEQFF.

Concerning this clone itself: The junction and the germline gene differ at one end; a read error may be behind it. This chain uses TRBV12-5 with TRBJ2-7; D remains unclear. This CDR3 is 15 amino acids long. Germline V CDR1 and CDR2: LGHNT, FRNRAP. CDR3 protein: CASGLVRKESFEQYF. The CDR3 coding sequence is TGTGCTAGTGGTTTGGTCAGGAAGGAATCCTTCGAGCAGTACTTC. The entire variable domain, with the rest obtained from reference TRBV12-5 and TRBJ2-7, is as follows: DARVTQTPRHKVTEMGQEVTMRCQPILGHNTVFWYRQTMMQGLELLAYFRNRAPLDDSGMPKDRFSAEMPDATLATLKIQPSEPRDSAVYFCASGLVRKESFEQYFGPGTRLTVT.

The chain links TRBV9 to TRBJ2-7, with a possible D match to TRBD1 (6 bases). The V gene's germline CDR1 is SGDLS and CDR2 YYNGEE. The CDR3 consists of 13 residues. Trimming stripped 3 bases from V and 2 bases from J, with 9 bases between. The CDR3 loop reads CASSDRVTYEQYF. Here the CDR3 DNA reads TGTGCCAGCAGCGACAGGGTAACCTACGAGCAGTACTTC.